This entry lists 27 T cell receptor beta chains sequenced from one sample in a study of blood T cell repertoires in COVID-19. Data came from immunoSEQ multiplex PCR; TCRdb stores just in-frame clones and leaves some out. Found here are tens of thousands of clones, around 90% of them singletons; the top ten hold less than 6%. Sequences were obtained from peripheral blood. The receptors originated from a woman older than 75 with active COVID-19.

The V and J genes are TRBV15 and TRBJ2-2, with D maybe TRBD1 (5 bases). V was shortened by 3 bases and J by 4 bases, with 15 bases between the two germline ends. The CDR3 covers 16 residues. CDR1 LNHNV and CDR2 YYDKDF come from the germline V gene (reference sequence). The CDR3 bases are TGTGCCACCAGCAGCCCAGGGATGGATTCCACCGGGGAGCTGTTTTTT. As protein: CATSSPGMDSTGELFF.

This sequence joins TRBV28 and TRBJ2-3; D ambiguous. This CDR3 contains 14 residues. Trimming stripped 2 bases from V and 1 base from J, with 7 bases between. The germline V gene encodes CDR1 MDHEN and CDR2 SYDVKM. The CDR3 is CASSLGLRTDTQYF. CDR3 bases: TGTGCCAGCAGTTTAGGGCTACGCACAGATACGCAGTATTTT. Full variable domain (outside the CDR3, taken from reference TRBV28 and TRBJ2-3): DVKVTQSSRYLVKRTGEKVFLECVQDMDHENMFWYRQDPGLGLRLIYFSYDVKMKEKGDIPEGYSVSREKKERFSLILESASTNQTSMYLCASSLGLRTDTQYFGPGTRLTVL.

The genes are TRBV29-1 and TRBJ2-7; D may be TRBD2 (5 bases). Germline V gene lookup returns CDR1 SQVTM and CDR2 ANQGSEA. This CDR3 is 13 amino acids long. The V gene lost 6 bases and the J gene lost 3 bases, with 15 bases spanning the gap. As DNA, the CDR3 is TGCAGCGTAGAAATCGGAGACTACTACGAGCAGTACTTC. Protein: CSVEIGDYYEQYF.

This clone was found a few times. The chain has TRBV5-1 and TRBJ1-6; D unclear. The length of the CDR3 is 13 residues. The ends were cut back, 6 bases at V and 5 bases at J, with 9 bases in the middle. CDR1 and CDR2 from the germline V gene are SGHRS and YFSETQ. The CDR3 reads CASKATDNSPLHF. In nucleotides, the CDR3 is TGCGCCAGCAAGGCGACTGATAATTCACCCCTCCACTTT.

This chain links TRBV7-9 with TRBJ2-7; D may be TRBD2 (5 bases). Trimming pared 4 bases from V and 7 bases from J, leaving 17 bases between. There are 14 residues in the CDR3. Per the germline V gene, CDR1 is SEHNR and CDR2 is FQNEAQ (reference sequence). This CDR3 is CASSSKPEASEQYF. CDR3 in DNA: TGTGCCAGCAGCTCAAAGCCGGAGGCCTCAGAGCAGTACTTC.

V gene TRBV11-2 combines with J gene TRBJ2-4, with D perhaps matching TRBD2 (5 bases). V dropped 5 bases and J dropped 0 bases, with 14 bases sitting between them. Germline V gene lookup returns CDR1 SGHAT and CDR2 FQNNGV. The length of the CDR3 is 16 residues. The CDR3 spells CASSPGIQLAKNIQYF. CDR3 in DNA: TGTGCCAGCAGCCCCGGGATTCAGTTAGCCAAAAACATTCAGTACTTC.

The chain couples TRBV2 to TRBJ2-3; 7 bases match TRBD1. Losses at the gene ends were 8 bases for V and 5 bases for J; bases not matched to a gene: 10. The CDR3 loop spans 14 amino acids. Germline CDR1 is SNHLY and CDR2 is FYNNEI. The CDR3 here is CASSDGQVEDTQYF. The DNA of the CDR3 is TGTGCCAGCTCGGATGGACAGGTAGAAGATACGCAGTATTTT.

There are a few counts of this clone. The V gene is TRBV9, the J gene TRBJ1-6, with TRBD1 identical over 8 bases. This CDR3 comprises 14 residues. Germline assignment: CDR1 SGDLS and CDR2 YYNGEE. The junction had 4 bases not matched to a gene; V was cut back by 2 bases and J by 9 bases. CDR3 sequence reads: CASSVTGEGSPLHF. CDR3 bases: TGTGCCAGCAGCGTGACAGGGGAGGGTTCACCCCTCCACTTT.

This chain links TRBV6-5 with TRBJ1-3; a weak D match, TRBD1 (5 bases). CDR3 size: 16 residues. The V end lost 4 bases, the J end lost 0 bases, and 13 bases lay between the germline ends. The V gene's germline CDR1 is MNHEY and CDR2 SVGAGI. CDR3 loop: CASSSDPGRSGNTIYF. Here the CDR3 DNA reads TGTGCCAGCAGTTCGGATCCAGGGCGCTCTGGAAACACCATATATTTT.

The chain is built from TRBV24-1 and TRBJ1-2; D might be TRBD1 (5 bases). V was shortened by 9 bases and J by 0 bases, with 16 bases between the two germline ends. The V gene's germline CDR1 is KGHDR and CDR2 SFDVKD. CDR3 length: 15 residues. The CDR3 DNA follows: TGTGCCACCTCCCTAGGCAGGGCTTCTAACTATGGCTACACCTTC. This sequence encodes CATSLGRASNYGYTF.

The V and J genes are TRBV24-1 and TRBJ2-3; D gene uncertain. Trimming removed 3 bases from V and 3 bases from J, with 9 bases in between. The CDR3 is made up of 14 amino acids. Looked up from germline, CDR1 is KGHDR and CDR2 is SFDVKD. In DNA, the CDR3 is TGTGCCACCAGTGATGGCTCGCCGACAGATACGCAGTATTTT. The encoded protein is CATSDGSPTDTQYF.

This clone was seen only once. J is TRBJ1-1 and V is TRBV20-1; the D is unclear. Germline V CDR1 and CDR2: DFQATT, SNEGSKA (reference sequence). Deletions cut 0 bases from V and 4 bases from J, with 3 bases between. The CDR3 totals 11 residues. The CDR3 sequence: CSARELTEAFF. The DNA of the CDR3 is TGCAGTGCTAGAGAACTCACTGAAGCTTTCTTT.

The V gene is TRBV28, the J gene TRBJ2-7, with TRBD1 matching 12 bases. J lost 4 bases, V lost 6 bases, and 13 bases had no gene match. The CDR3 totals 17 residues. The germline V gene encodes CDR1 MDHEN and CDR2 SYDVKM. The CDR3 here is CASSGYDWDRGLYEQYF. The DNA of the CDR3 is TGTGCCAGCAGCGGGTATGATTGGGACAGGGGGCTATACGAGCAGTACTTC.

This chain links TRBV7-9 with TRBJ1-1; D unclear. This CDR3 region has 14 residues. CDR1 is SEHNR, CDR2 FQNEAQ, per germline (reference sequence). The V gene lost 4 bases and the J gene lost 1 base, with 10 bases spanning the gap. DNA of the CDR3: TGTGCCAGCAGCTCGATCAGATCGAACACTGAAGCTTTCTTT. It is translated as CASSSIRSNTEAFF.

The V call is TRBV7-6, the J call TRBJ2-5, with 14 bases aligning to TRBD2. The germline CDR1 and CDR2 sequences are SGHVS and FNYEAQ. J was trimmed by 5 bases and V by 3 bases; bases with no gene match: 11. This CDR3 spans 18 amino acids. Written as DNA, the CDR3 is TGTGCCAGCAGCTTCCGTGGGACTAGCGGGAGCCCCTTGGAGACCCAGTACTTC. This translates into CASSFRGTSGSPLETQYF.

The chain joins TRBV4-1 to TRBJ2-3; 10 bases are a match to TRBD2. After removal of 6 bases from V and 2 bases from J, the junction contained 14 bases not matched to a gene. CDR1 is MGHRA and CDR2 is YSYEKL in the germline V gene. The length of the CDR3 is 18 residues. The CDR3 DNA is TGCGCCAGCAGGCTCAGTTCGAATAGCGGGAGGACCACAGATACGCAGTATTTT. It specifies CASRLSSNSGRTTDTQYF.

J is TRBJ2-5 and V is TRBV4-2, with 7 bases matching TRBD2. This CDR3 spans 15 amino acids. J lost 5 bases, V lost 1 base, and 7 bases had no gene match. Germline lookup yields CDR1 LGHNA and CDR2 YNFKEQ. DNA for the CDR3: TGTGCCAGCAGCCAAGGGGGGGGAGGCCCTGAGACCCAGTACTTC. Translated: CASSQGGGGPETQYF.

V is TRBV29-1 and J is TRBJ1-5, with D possibly being TRBD1 (6 bases). Germline V gene sequence: CDR1 SQVTM, CDR2 ANQGSEA. This CDR3 is 13 amino acids long. V was cut by 5 bases and J by 4 bases, with 12 bases left in between. The CDR3 here is CSVRGGENQPQHF. CDR3 DNA sequence: TGCAGCGTTAGGGGGGGCGAGAATCAGCCCCAGCATTTT.

The chain employs TRBV3-1 (or the pseudogene TRBV3-2) and TRBJ2-2, with 8 bases fitting TRBD2. The trim removed 0 bases at V and 7 bases at J, leaving 10 bases unmatched. Germline CDR1 and CDR2: LGHDT and YNNKEL (reference sequence). The CDR3 totals 17 residues. The CDR3 DNA reads TGTGCCAGCAGCCAAGAGGCTAGCGGTGCGGGGGGCGGGGAGCTGTTTTTT. Translated: CASSQEASGAGGGELFF.

The chain is built from TRBV11-2 and TRBJ1-4; TRBD1 is a possible D gene (5 bases). Per the germline V gene, CDR1 is SGHAT and CDR2 is FQNNGV. The CDR3 consists of 15 residues. The germline V and J ends were trimmed by 2 bases and 10 bases, with 17 bases remaining between them. The CDR3 protein is CASSLNSERQGKLFF. The CDR3 DNA reads as TGTGCCAGCAGCTTAAATTCGGAGCGCCAGGGAAAACTGTTTTTT.

CDR3 DNA: TGTGCCAGCAGGACAGGGGGGACGGCCAAAAACATTCAGTACTTC. This sequence encodes CASRTGGTAKNIQYF. The chain recombines TRBV5-8 with TRBJ2-4; 9 bases map to TRBD1. CDR3 size: 15 residues. Germline trimming cut 5 bases from V and 1 base from J; bases unmatched to any gene: 4. Germline CDR1 and CDR2: SGHTS and YDEGEE.

This clone has a single count. V is TRBV20-1 and J is TRBJ2-7, with 10 bases lining up with TRBD1. The germline CDR1 and CDR2 sequences are DFQATT and SNEGSKA (reference sequence). The CDR3 is 16 amino acids. Germline trimming cut 3 bases from V and 3 bases from J; bases unmatched to any gene: 11. The CDR3 DNA reads TGCAGTGCTAGTGATGCGGGACAGGGGTCTATCTACGAGCAGTACTTC. It specifies CSASDAGQGSIYEQYF.

This clone was counted between two and nine times. The genes are TRBV2 and TRBJ1-2; D gene uncertain. Trimming cost V 4 bases and J 3 bases, with 15 bases left between them. Per the germline V gene, CDR1 is SNHLY and CDR2 is FYNNEI. This CDR3 contains 15 residues. The CDR3 DNA reads as TGTGCCAGCAGTGGGGCCTCCGTCGGGGACTATGGCTACACCTTC. Its protein product is CASSGASVGDYGYTF.

The V gene is TRBV7-9, the J gene TRBJ1-2; a possible D gene is TRBD1 (6 bases). This CDR3 comprises 14 residues. CDR1 SEHNR and CDR2 FQNEAQ come from the germline V gene (reference sequence). The V gene lost 5 bases and the J gene lost 7 bases, with 17 bases spanning the gap. CDR3 residues: CASSPGTPVFGYTF. The CDR3 region has the DNA TGTGCCAGCAGCCCGGGGACACCCGTTTTTGGCTACACCTTC.

Regarding this clone: The sample holds other DNA sequences that translate to the same CDR3. V usage is TRBV7-2 and J usage is TRBJ2-3; 9 bases are shared with TRBD2. The J segment lost 3 bases and the V segment lost 3 bases, leaving 1 base of the junction unmatched. The germline V gene has CDR1 SGHTA and CDR2 FQGNSA. This CDR3 contains 14 residues. CDR3 sequence (DNA): TGTGCCAGCAGCTTGACTAGCGGAACAGATACGCAGTATTTT. Amino acids: CASSLTSGTDTQYF.

The DNA of the CDR3 is TGTGCCAGCAGCTCCCTAACTGACAGTCTTGAAGCTTTCTTT. Amino acid sequence: CASSSLTDSLEAFF. V and J are TRBV5-5 and TRBJ1-1; weak D call: TRBD1 (5 bases). The CDR3 is 14 amino acids. Trimming shortened V by 3 bases and J by 7 bases, and 16 bases separated the two germline ends. CDR1 and CDR2 (germline): SGHKS, YYEKEE (reference sequence). Full variable domain (outside the CDR3, taken from reference TRBV5-5 and TRBJ1-1): DAGVTQSPTHLIKTRGQQVTLRCSPISGHKSVSWYQQVLGQGPQFIFQYYEKEERGRGNFPDRFSARQFPNYSSELNVNALLLGDSALYLCASSSLTDSLEAFFGQGTRLTVV.

This clone was observed a few times. V gene TRBV7-2 combines with J gene TRBJ1-2; D uncertain. The CDR3 is 13 amino acids. Germline CDR1 is SGHTA and CDR2 is FQGNSA. The V end was cut by 5 bases, the J end by 4 bases, with 11 bases between. CDR3 loop: CASSRGPGYGYTF. Written as DNA, the CDR3 is TGTGCCAGCAGCCGCGGCCCCGGCTATGGCTACACCTTC.